What follows are 23 T cell receptor beta chains derived from one specimen sequenced in a study of T cell changes during pregnancy in multiple sclerosis. TCRdb's copy holds only in-frame clones and misses some; the assay was immunoSEQ multiplex PCR. The table records 65,000 to 85,000 clones, about 94% of them present only once. The specimen was CD4+ T cells from peripheral blood mononuclear cells, collected after pregnancy. These receptors came from a female donor with multiple sclerosis, enrolled in a pregnancy study.

The chain uses TRBV27 and TRBJ1-2, with D uncertain. Trimming removed 5 bases at V and 1 base at J, with 11 bases between. Germline loops: CDR1 MNHEY, CDR2 SMNVEV (reference sequence). This CDR3 has 14 residues. The chain's CDR3 is CASSPSHINYGYTF. CDR3 nucleotides: TGTGCCAGCAGTCCGTCACACATTAACTATGGCTACACCTTC.

About this clone itself: A junction end diverges from the germline sequence, so it may reflect a read error. This rearrangement joins TRBV6-5 to TRBJ2-7, with 8 bases aligning to TRBD1. CDR3 length: 12 residues. Germline assignment: CDR1 MNHEY and CDR2 SVGAGI. The CDR3 region is CASSRTQGAMDF. DNA of the CDR3: TGTGCCAGCAGCCGCACCCAGGGGGCGATGGACTTC.

The V call is TRBV10-3, the J call TRBJ2-1; tentatively, D is TRBD1 (5 bases). This CDR3 contains 19 residues. In germline, CDR1 is ENHRY, CDR2 SYGVKD. Deletions cut 2 bases from V and 0 bases from J, with 20 bases between. In DNA, the CDR3 is TGTGCCATCAGTGAGGTCGGACAACCCGAGACCTTCTCCTACAATGAGCAGTTCTTC. This encodes CAISEVGQPETFSYNEQFF.

In DNA, the CDR3 is TGTGCCAGCATCCGACTAGCGGGAGGGCCGGGTGAGCAGTTCTTC. Translating it yields CASIRLAGGPGEQFF. V is TRBV6-5 and J is TRBJ2-1; 14 bases map to TRBD2. The germline V gene has CDR1 MNHEY and CDR2 SVGAGI. The CDR3 is made up of 15 amino acids. The ends lost 7 bases at V and 9 bases at J; junction bases unmatched: 8.

This chain connects TRBV6-1 to TRBJ1-2; possible D gene TRBD1, 6 bases. Deletions cut 2 bases from V and 6 bases from J, with 10 bases between. Germline CDR1 and CDR2: MNHNS and SASEGT. The CDR3 covers 13 residues. The chain's CDR3 is CASSELPGDGYTF. The DNA of the CDR3 is TGTGCCAGCAGTGAACTCCCAGGGGATGGCTACACCTTC.

With respect to this clone: This specimen includes other DNA sequences encoding the same CDR3. The chain uses TRBV19 and TRBJ2-6; D is unclear. Trimming shortened V by 4 bases and J by 0 bases, and 7 bases separated the two germline ends. The CDR3 length is 15 residues. In germline, CDR1 is LNHDA, CDR2 SQIVND (reference sequence). CDR3 residues: CASSTTGSGANVLTF. DNA of the CDR3: TGTGCCAGTAGTACGACGGGCTCTGGGGCCAACGTCCTGACTTTC.

This chain links TRBV7-6 with TRBJ2-7; maybe TRBD1 (6 bases). The length of the CDR3 is 15 residues. The germline V gene has CDR1 SGHVS and CDR2 FNYEAQ. V was pared by 5 bases and J by 0 bases, with 14 bases between. CDR3 nucleotide sequence: TGTGCCAGCAGCGAACAGGGATTTAGCTCCTACGAGCAGTACTTC. Its translation is CASSEQGFSSYEQYF.

V usage is TRBV29-1 and J usage is TRBJ2-7; 7 nucleotides agree with TRBD2. Germline trimming cut 4 bases from V and 5 bases from J; bases unmatched to any gene: 11. The CDR3 consists of 14 residues. From germline, CDR1 is SQVTM and CDR2 ANQGSEA. The CDR3 loop reads CSVGLAVSSHEQYF. CDR3 bases: TGCAGCGTTGGACTAGCCGTTTCGTCCCACGAGCAGTACTTC.

V usage is TRBV30 and J usage is TRBJ2-7; D is possibly TRBD2 (6 bases). Trimming took 3 bases from V and 3 from J, leaving 9 bases between them. The CDR3 contains 12 residues. The germline CDR1 and CDR2 sequences are GTSNPN and SVGIG (reference sequence). DNA for the CDR3: TGTGCCTGGAGCCTGGGGGGCTACGAGCAGTACTTC. This translates into CAWSLGGYEQYF.

This clone was observed a single time. The chain links TRBV6-5 to TRBJ2-3, with no clear D. V was cut by 2 bases and J by 4 bases, with 10 bases left in between. The germline V gene has CDR1 MNHEY and CDR2 SVGAGI. The CDR3 is made up of 14 amino acids. Written as DNA, the CDR3 is TGTGCCAGCAGTTACAGTCTAGGCGCAGATACGCAGTATTTT. Residues: CASSYSLGADTQYF.

Only one count was recorded for this clone. The V and J genes are TRBV6-1 and TRBJ2-7, with D perhaps TRBD1 (5 bases). Trimming removed 1 base at V and 4 bases at J, with 8 bases between. The germline V gene has CDR1 MNHNS and CDR2 SASEGT. The CDR3 has 13 amino acids. CDR3 loop: CASSEGQRYEQYF. The CDR3 nucleotides read TGTGCCAGCAGTGAAGGACAGAGATACGAGCAGTACTTC.

The chain is built from TRBV2 and TRBJ2-5, with 8 bases matching TRBD1. Judging by the DNA end, TRBJ2-7 fits better; the J call may be wrong. The CDR3 loop spans 14 amino acids. CDR1 is SNHLY, CDR2 FYNNEI, per germline. CDR3 in DNA: TGTGCCAGCAGTGGGAGGACAGGGTCCTACGAGCAGTACTTC. It is translated as CASSGRTGSYEQYF.

The chain carries TRBV5-1 and TRBJ1-5; D might be TRBD1 (6 bases). V was trimmed by 0 bases and J by 6 bases, leaving 7 bases between them. This CDR3 contains 13 residues. Germline V gene lookup returns CDR1 SGHRS and CDR2 YFSETQ. The CDR3 coding sequence is TGCGCCAGCAGCTTGGAGGGGGTTCAGCCCCAGCATTTT. This codes for CASSLEGVQPQHF.

This chain links TRBV29-1 with TRBJ2-7, with 11 bases matching TRBD2. The CDR3 has 15 amino acids. V lost 3 bases to trimming and J lost 6 bases; unmatched junction nucleotides: 10. CDR1 SQVTM and CDR2 ANQGSEA come from the germline V gene. Here the CDR3 DNA reads TGCAGCGTTGAGGTCGTCGGGACTAGCGGCCGCGAGCAGTACTTC. Encoded protein: CSVEVVGTSGREQYF.

CDR3 bases: TGTGCCAGCAGAGCAAGTCTCGGGACAGGGGGCAATCAGCCCCAGCATTTT. Protein: CASRASLGTGGNQPQHF. The chain uses TRBV21-1 and TRBJ1-5; the table's TRBD1 call for D was not verified on the DNA. TRBV21-1 is annotated as a pseudogene. The CDR3 runs 17 residues.

The V and J genes are TRBV7-2 and TRBJ2-5; 9 bases fit TRBD2. In germline, CDR1 is SGHTA, CDR2 FQGNSA. The J segment lost 2 bases and the V segment lost 5 bases, leaving 9 bases of the junction unmatched. The length of the CDR3 is 16 residues. In nucleotides, the CDR3 is TGTGCCAGCAGCCCGAGCAGGGCGGGAGGGCAAGAGACCCAGTACTTC. As protein: CASSPSRAGGQETQYF.

This clone was seen ten or more times. This chain joins TRBV19 and TRBJ1-3, with D perhaps matching TRBD1 (5 bases). The ends were cut back, 6 bases at V and 1 base at J, with 10 bases in the middle. Germline CDR1 is LNHDA and CDR2 is SQIVND (reference sequence). CDR3 length: 14 residues. The CDR3 DNA reads as TGTGCCAGTAGCCCGGGACTATCTGGAAACACCATATATTTT. This codes for CASSPGLSGNTIYF. Based on the CDR3 plus reference TRBV19 and TRBJ1-3, the full variable domain is DGGITQSPKYLFRKEGQNVTLSCEQNLNHDAMYWYRQDPGQGLRLIYYSQIVNDFQKGDIAEGYSVSREKKESFPLTVTSAQKNPTAFYLCASSPGLSGNTIYFGEGSWLTVV.

V usage is TRBV10-3 and J usage is TRBJ2-3, with a possible D match to TRBD1 (5 bases). The V end was cut by 6 bases, the J end by 4 bases, with 17 bases between. Looked up from germline, CDR1 is ENHRY and CDR2 is SYGVKD. CDR3 length: 15 residues. The CDR3 protein is CAIRGSTIGADTQYF. The CDR3 coding sequence is TGTGCCATCAGGGGGTCGACCATAGGGGCAGATACGCAGTATTTT.

The chain uses TRBV6-5 and TRBJ2-7, with D possibly TRBD2 on 5 matching bases. Germline V lookup: CDR1 MNHEY, CDR2 SVGAGI. The V end was cut by 5 bases, the J end by 0 bases, with 8 bases between. The CDR3 loop spans 13 amino acids. The CDR3 sequence: CASSADFSYEQYF. The CDR3 DNA is TGTGCCAGCAGTGCGGACTTCTCCTACGAGCAGTACTTC.

The chain couples TRBV2 to TRBJ2-7; D possibly corresponds to TRBD1 (7 bases). The CDR3 runs 14 residues. V was cut by 4 bases and J by 2 bases, with 12 bases left in between. CDR1 is SNHLY and CDR2 is FYNNEI in the germline V gene. Written as DNA, the CDR3 is TGTGCCAGCAGTGCAGGGGGGATAGCCTACGAGCAGTACTTC. This gives the protein CASSAGGIAYEQYF.

The J gene is TRBJ2-7, the V gene TRBV7-2; the match to TRBD2 covers 8 bases. The germline V gene encodes CDR1 SGHTA and CDR2 FQGNSA. The ends lost 3 bases at V and 2 bases at J; junction bases unmatched: 3. This CDR3 has 14 residues. CDR3 residues: CASSFPGGPYEQYF. The CDR3 bases are TGTGCCAGCAGCTTCCCGGGAGGGCCCTACGAGCAGTACTTC.

The chain carries TRBV28 and TRBJ2-5; maybe TRBD1 (5 bases). CDR1 and CDR2 (germline): MDHEN, SYDVKM. The CDR3 is 14 amino acids. Trimming took off 1 base at V and 1 base at J, with 7 bases between the two ends. CDR3: CASSLYGAQETQYF. CDR3 sequence (DNA): TGTGCCAGCAGTTTATATGGGGCCCAAGAGACCCAGTACTTC.

V usage is TRBV19 and J usage is TRBJ1-1; a possible D gene is TRBD1 (6 bases). This CDR3 is built from 15 residues. Trimming took off 6 bases at V and 3 bases at J, with 17 bases between the two ends. Germline assignment: CDR1 LNHDA and CDR2 SQIVND (reference sequence). The CDR3 is CASSPLPQGHTEAFF. CDR3 nucleotide sequence: TGTGCCAGTAGCCCATTGCCACAGGGACACACTGAAGCTTTCTTT.